These 8 T cell receptor beta chains share one sample of origin, sequenced in a study of blood T cell repertoires in COVID-19. Repertoires were generated with immunoSEQ multiplex PCR, while TCRdb's copy carries only in-frame clones and drops some. Here the sample spans roughly 200,000 clones, 84% being singletons. Sequencing input: peripheral blood. These receptors originate from a woman aged 80 or older with active or convalescent COVID-19.

The chain is built from TRBV6-5 and TRBJ1-1; TRBD1 matches at 8 bases. CDR1 MNHEY and CDR2 SVGAGI come from the germline V gene. The CDR3 contains 14 residues. The ends lost 6 bases at V and 5 bases at J; junction bases unmatched: 8. In DNA form, the CDR3 reads TGTGCCAGCAGCCCAAGGACAGGGACAACTGAAGCTTTCTTT. It translates to CASSPRTGTTEAFF.

The genes are TRBV3-1 (or the pseudogene TRBV3-2) and TRBJ1-2; 8 bases are a match to TRBD1. Trimming took 4 bases from V and 8 from J; bases not matched to a gene: 6. CDR1 and CDR2 (germline): LGHDT, YNNKEL (reference sequence). This CDR3 has 13 amino acids. CDR3 region: CASSLPGGGGYTF. The CDR3, as DNA: TGTGCCAGCAGCCTGCCAGGGGGCGGAGGCTACACCTTC.

The gene calls are TRBV11-2 and TRBJ2-7; 7 bases map to TRBD1. CDR3 size: 14 residues. Germline lookup yields CDR1 SGHAT and CDR2 FQNNGV. Trimming at V came to 1 base and at J to 3 bases, leaving 3 bases not matched to a gene. CDR3 DNA: TGTGCCAGCAGCTTAGCGGGACAGCACTACGAGCAGTACTTC. This codes for CASSLAGQHYEQYF.

J is TRBJ2-3 and V is TRBV5-1; 11 nucleotides line up with TRBD2. Germline trimming cut 4 bases from V and 4 bases from J; bases unmatched to any gene: 8. Germline V gene data show CDR1 as SGHRS and CDR2 as YFSETQ. This CDR3 region has 16 residues. This CDR3 is CASSAGLAGGADTQYF. Here the CDR3 DNA reads TGCGCCAGCAGCGCTGGACTAGCGGGTGGGGCAGATACGCAGTATTTT.

This clone appeared a single time. The chain has TRBV28 and TRBJ1-2; 7 bases agree with TRBD1. J gave up 6 bases and V 1 base, and 5 bases lay outside the gene matches. This CDR3 is built from 14 residues. Germline V CDR1 and CDR2: MDHEN, SYDVKM. The chain's CDR3 is CASSLFTGVNGYTF. CDR3 sequence (DNA): TGTGCCAGCAGTTTATTCACAGGGGTGAATGGCTACACCTTC.

This chain connects TRBV11-3 to TRBJ2-3; perhaps TRBD1 as D (6 bases). The CDR3 sequence is 15 residues long. V dropped 5 bases and J dropped 1 base, with 13 bases sitting between them. The germline CDR1 and CDR2 sequences are SGHNT and YENEEA. The CDR3 DNA sequence: TGTGCCAGCAGCGGACGGGACACCCGCACAGATACGCAGTATTTT. It is translated as CASSGRDTRTDTQYF.

In nucleotides, the CDR3 is TGTGCCAGCAGCCCGGTGTTAAGCTCCTACAATGAGCAGTTCTTC. This encodes CASSPVLSSYNEQFF. This chain joins TRBV7-3 and TRBJ2-1; D is uncertain. Germline assignment: CDR1 SGHTA and CDR2 FQGTGA. CDR3 length: 15 amino acids. The V and J ends lost 5 bases and 0 bases respectively, with 11 bases between them.

This sequence joins TRBV7-9 and TRBJ1-6; 7 bases are a match to TRBD1. CDR1 and CDR2 from the germline V gene are SEHNR and FQNEAQ (reference sequence). This CDR3 contains 15 residues. J was trimmed by 4 bases and V by 1 base; bases with no gene match: 1. CDR3 loop: CASSLDRGYNSPLHF. The CDR3 nucleotides read TGTGCCAGCAGCTTAGACAGGGGTTATAATTCACCCCTCCACTTT.